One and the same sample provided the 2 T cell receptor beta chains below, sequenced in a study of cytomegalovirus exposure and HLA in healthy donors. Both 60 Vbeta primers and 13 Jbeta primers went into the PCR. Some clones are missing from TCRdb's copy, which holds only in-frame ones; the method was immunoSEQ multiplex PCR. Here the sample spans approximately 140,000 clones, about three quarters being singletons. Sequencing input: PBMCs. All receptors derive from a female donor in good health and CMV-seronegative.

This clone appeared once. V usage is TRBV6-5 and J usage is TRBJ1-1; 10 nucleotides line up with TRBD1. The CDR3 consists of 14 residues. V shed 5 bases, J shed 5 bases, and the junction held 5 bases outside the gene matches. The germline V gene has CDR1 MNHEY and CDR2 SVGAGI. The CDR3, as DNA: TGTGCCAGCAGTCAGGACAGGGGGAGAACTGAAGCTTTCTTT. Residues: CASSQDRGRTEAFF.

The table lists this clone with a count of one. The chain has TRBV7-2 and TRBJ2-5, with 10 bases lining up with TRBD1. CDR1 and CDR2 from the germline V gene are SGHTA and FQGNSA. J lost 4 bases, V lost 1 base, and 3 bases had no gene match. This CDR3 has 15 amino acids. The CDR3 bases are TGTGCCAGCAGCTTAGTGCGGGACAGGGGAGAGACCCAGTACTTC. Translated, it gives CASSLVRDRGETQYF.